This T cell receptor (beta chain) was recovered during a study of blood T cell repertoires in COVID-19. The overall study: COVID-19 samples, acute and convalescent, were from the United States, Italy and Spain. PBMCs, B-cell-depleted T cells, or T cells provided the cDNA or gDNA that made up the material.

Original handling: Reference gene primer amplification in the assay estimated nucleated cell counts. The protocol was immunoSEQ multiplex PCR, while the TCRdb copy is restricted to in-frame clones and leaves out a portion. V and J calls and clone size are given by that table; D and trimming were obtained from the DNA. The repertoire holds 46,000 or so clones, with 75% to 90% as singletons. In germline, CDR1 is GTSNPN, CDR2 SVGIG (reference sequence). Trimming removed 5 bases at V and 1 base at J, with 17 bases between. The CDR3 sequence is 15 residues long. The receptor's source is a human donor in a cohort sampled during active COVID-19. The sample was peripheral blood. The rearrangement uses TRBV30 and TRBJ1-1; possibly TRBD1 for D (6 bases). CDR3 residues: CAWGRTGTTNTEAFF. The CDR3 DNA reads TGTGCCTGGGGTCGAACCGGGACAACGAACACTGAAGCTTTCTTT.